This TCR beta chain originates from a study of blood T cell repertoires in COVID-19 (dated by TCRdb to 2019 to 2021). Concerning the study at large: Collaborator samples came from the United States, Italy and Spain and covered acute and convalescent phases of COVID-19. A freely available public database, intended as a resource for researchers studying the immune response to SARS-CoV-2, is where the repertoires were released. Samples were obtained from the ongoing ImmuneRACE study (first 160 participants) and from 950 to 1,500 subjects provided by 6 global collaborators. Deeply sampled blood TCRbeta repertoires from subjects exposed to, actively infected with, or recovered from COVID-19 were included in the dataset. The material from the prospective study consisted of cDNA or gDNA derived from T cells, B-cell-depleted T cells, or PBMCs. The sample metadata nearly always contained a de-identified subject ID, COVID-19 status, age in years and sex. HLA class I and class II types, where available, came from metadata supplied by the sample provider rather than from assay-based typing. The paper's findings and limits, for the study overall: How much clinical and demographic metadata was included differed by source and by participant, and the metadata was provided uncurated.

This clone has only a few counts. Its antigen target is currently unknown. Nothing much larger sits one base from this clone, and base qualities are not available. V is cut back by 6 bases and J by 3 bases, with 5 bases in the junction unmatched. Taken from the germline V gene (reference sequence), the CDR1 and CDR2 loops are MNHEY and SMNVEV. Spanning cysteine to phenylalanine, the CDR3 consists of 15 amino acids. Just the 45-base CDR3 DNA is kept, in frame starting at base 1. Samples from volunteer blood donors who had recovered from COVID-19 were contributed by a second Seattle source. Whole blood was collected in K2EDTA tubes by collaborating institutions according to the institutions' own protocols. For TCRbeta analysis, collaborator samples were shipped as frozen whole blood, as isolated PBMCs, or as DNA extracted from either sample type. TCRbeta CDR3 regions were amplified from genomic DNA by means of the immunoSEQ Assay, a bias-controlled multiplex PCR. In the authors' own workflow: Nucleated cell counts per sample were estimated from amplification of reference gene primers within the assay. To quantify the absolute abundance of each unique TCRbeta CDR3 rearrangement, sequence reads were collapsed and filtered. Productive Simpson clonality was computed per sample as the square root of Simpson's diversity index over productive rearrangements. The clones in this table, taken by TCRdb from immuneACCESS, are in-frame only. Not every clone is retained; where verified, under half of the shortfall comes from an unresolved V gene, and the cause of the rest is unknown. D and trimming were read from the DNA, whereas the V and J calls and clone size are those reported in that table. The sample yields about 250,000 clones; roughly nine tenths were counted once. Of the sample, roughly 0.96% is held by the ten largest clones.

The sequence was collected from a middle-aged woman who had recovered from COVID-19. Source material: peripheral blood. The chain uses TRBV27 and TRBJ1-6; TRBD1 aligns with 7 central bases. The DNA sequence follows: TGTGCCAGCAGACTAGGGGGCAGCTATAATTCACCCCTCCACTTT. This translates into CASRLGGSYNSPLHF.